This T cell receptor (beta chain) emerged from a study of blood T cell repertoires in COVID-19. Sequencing was performed with immunoSEQ multiplex PCR; in TCRdb, only in-frame clones are kept and a portion is missing. The sample has nearly 110,000 clones; 88% are singletons. The germline gives CDR1 SGHRS, CDR2 YFSETQ. CDR3 length: 16 amino acids. With V trimmed by 4 bases and J by 2 bases, 5 bases remained unmatched. The clonotype was recovered from a man aged 45 to 65 with active or convalescent COVID-19. The chain joins TRBV5-1 to TRBJ2-2; TRBD2 matches 10 bases. The sample comprised peripheral blood. The CDR3 region has the DNA TGCGCCAGCAGCCCTGGGACTAGCGCTAACACCGGGGAGCTGTTTTTT. Translation: CASSPGTSANTGELFF.